The rows below give T cell receptor beta chains drawn from one sample of a study of blood T cell repertoires in COVID-19. The data were produced by immunoSEQ multiplex PCR, yet TCRdb's version contains in-frame clones alone and is incomplete. The table has 140,000 to 150,000 clones, around 80% seen once. The sequenced material came from peripheral blood. These receptors came from a man aged 55 to 69 with active or convalescent COVID-19. CDR3s include the opening cysteine and the closing phenylalanine or tryptophan.

>TRBV29-1
CSVFGVGNTGELFF
>TRBV19
CASPEISGNTIYF
>TRBV24-1
CATSDSIDQPQHF
>TRBV5-1
CASSPGWGAGNTIYF
>TRBV6-5
CASRGATSVQETQYF
>TRBV7-2
CASRISSSPLSNEQFF
>TRBV6-2/TRBV6-3
CASSWGGAYEQYF
>TRBV5-6
CASSPWASGLYEQYF
>TRBV7-3
CASSLESSVGLFF
>TRBV28
CASSTGDATNEKLFF
>TRBV27
CASSFSGTSGNQETQYF
>TRBV6-2/TRBV6-3
CASSYRDRTGTEAFF
>TRBV5-6
CASSSGTGSRNTIYF
>TRBV29-1
CSVEWQGSYYGYTF
>TRBV2
CASRVELAGGELFF
>TRBV19
CASSIRAGTGGYEQYF
>TRBV7-2
CASSPWTGPNEKLFF
>TRBV6-2/TRBV6-3
CASSYRGQGVNQPQHF
>TRBV7-2
CASSLDRGANYGYTF
>TRBV7-3
CASSPSLSFSTDTQYF
>TRBV21-1
CASSKGREQGNNQPQHF
>TRBV19
CASSSGTSGHFFSYNEQFF
>TRBV9
CASAQGADSYEQYF
>TRBV10-1
CASSTRDRQQETQYF
>TRBV2
CASNTGEAQETQYF
>TRBV10-2
CASQTSGSGNEQFF
>TRBV5-5
CASSSFVGYSYEQYF
>TRBV5-1
CASTDRGSSVTEAFF
>TRBV11-2
CASSVLGGAPHEQYF
>TRBV3-1/TRBV3-2
CASSYEDEQYF
>TRBV14
CASSYGQGIQETQYF
>TRBV5-1
CASSLRTGDNEQFF
>TRBV29-1
CSVPAGRGYTYEQYF
>TRBV24-1
CATSPRQGSRPQHF
>TRBV7-2
CASSFTGGTLNTEAFF
>TRBV9
CASSSGLVLINEQYF
>TRBV11-1
CASSWGTGGTDTQYF
>TRBV27
CASSWTVMNTEAFF
>TRBV9
CASSVGRGYGEAFF
>TRBV7-6
CASSIGTLNTEAFF
>TRBV7-2
CASSTPQGAFSQAHNEQFF
>TRBV18
CASSPRQAPGELFF
>TRBV10-3
CAISPTPERQETQYF
>TRBV7-2
CASSLTGTSGINSYEQYF
>TRBV5-8
CASSRKAGKNIQYF
>TRBV7-9
CASSPPGGQKAFF
>TRBV18
CASSPGTGPETQYF
>TRBV14
CASSQGQGGYNSPLHF
>TRBV2
CASSQGDGYTF
>TRBV18
CASSPRGRSDYEQYF
>TRBV29-1
CSVGWVSGRSNNNEQFF